The 4 T cell receptor beta chains listed next were all sequenced from one sample in a study of blood T cells in healthy people across ages. A J-beta primer mix and a sample-barcoded 5' primer were used in a second PCR of about 7 to 12 cycles. MiXCR, run by TCRdb on the 5' RACE reads, gives a single entry per CDR3 protein. The sample lists approximately 680,000 distinct CDR3 sequences, 32% occurring once. Sequencing used blood. The receptors were sampled from a woman aged 80 or over in good health.

This clonotype occurred many times. The gene calls are TRBV5-1 and TRBJ1-2; the D gene is possibly TRBD1 (5 bases). CDR1 and CDR2 from the germline V gene are SGHRS and YFSETQ. V lost 4 bases, J lost 0 bases, and 13 bases lay in between. The CDR3 loop spans 15 amino acids. CDR3 sequence (DNA): TGCGCCAGCAGCGCTCAGGGAGCAGCTAACTATGGCTACACCTTC. Translated: CASSAQGAANYGYTF.

Of note for this clonotype: A much larger clone lies a single base off, so this may be a read error. V and J are TRBV6-2 or TRBV6-3 and TRBJ2-4; D is possibly TRBD1 or TRBD2 (7 bases each). V gave up 9 bases and J gave up 6 bases, with 15 bases separating them. The CDR3 length is 13 residues. Germline V CDR1 and CDR2: MNHEY, SVGEGT. In DNA form, the CDR3 reads TGTGCCAGGGAGTCAGGGGGGGGAAACATTCAGTACTTC. Translating gives CARESGGGNIQYF.

The chain has TRBV4-1 and TRBJ2-7, with D tentatively TRBD1 (5 bases). The germline V gene has CDR1 MGHRA and CDR2 YSYEKL. Trimming pared 3 bases from V and 3 bases from J, leaving 9 bases between. The CDR3 contains 13 residues. Here the CDR3 reads CASSQQQGYEQYF. The CDR3 DNA reads as TGCGCCAGCAGCCAGCAGCAGGGCTACGAGCAGTACTTC.

This clonotype occurred a few times. The chain carries TRBV7-9 and TRBJ1-2; D ambiguous. The CDR3 contains 12 residues. Germline CDR1 reads SEHNR; CDR2 reads FQNEAQ (reference sequence). Trimming took off 1 base at V and 7 bases at J, with 7 bases between the two ends. The DNA of the CDR3 is TGTGCCAGCAGCTTAGTGGCGGGTGGCTACACCTTC. Protein product: CASSLVAGGYTF.